These T cell receptor beta chains were read from a single sample in a study of cytomegalovirus exposure and HLA in healthy donors. Method: immunoSEQ multiplex PCR; TCRdb's copy keeps in-frame clones and lacks some. The data show roughly 110,000 clones, with under 80% seen just once and under 8% held by the top ten. Sequencing input: PBMCs. The origin of the receptors is a woman aged 45-65 years in good health and CMV-seropositive. The conserved cysteine and the conserved F or W are not part of the CDR3 here.

V	J	CDR3
TRBV13	TRBJ1-1	ASVELGQANTEAF
TRBV4-2	TRBJ2-2	ASSQTSGDNTGELF
TRBV2	TRBJ2-5	ASSVGQGMGETQY
TRBV21-1	TRBJ2-1	ASSCRDRVVVDEQF
TRBV5-1	TRBJ2-7	ASSLAGAEIYEQY
TRBV5-4	TRBJ2-7	ASSLQGRTYEQY
TRBV5-1	TRBJ2-1	ASSLTGTGGYNEQF
TRBV5-4	TRBJ1-1	ASSLAQGGNTEAF
TRBV20-1	TRBJ1-1	SAQSSEAF
TRBV19	TRBJ1-1	ASSPRTGHSEAF
TRBV28	TRBJ1-2	ASSTGGLYGYT
TRBV11-2	TRBJ2-1	ASSIHPSGADNEQF
TRBV11-2	TRBJ1-1	ASSSRAGVRAF
TRBV7-3	TRBJ1-1	ASSSRTGRSEAF
TRBV5-1	TRBJ1-6	ASSLSNRGYSPLH
TRBV9	TRBJ1-1	ASSESDWNTEAF
TRBV28	TRBJ2-1	ASSLSSPNEQF
TRBV15	TRBJ1-6	ATSRGGGDAPLH
TRBV9	TRBJ2-1	ASSVPGAYNEQF
TRBV21-1	TRBJ2-7	ASSKGRTGPY
TRBV25-1	TRBJ2-1	ASSGRAGGLYNEQF
TRBV7-6	TRBJ2-3	ASSLSRAGNTDTQY
TRBV7-2	TRBJ1-6	ASSLDGETLH
TRBV5-6	NA	ASSSGLAGVLYEQY
TRBV9	TRBJ2-5	ASSVELGLAGEETQY
TRBV4-2	TRBJ1-4	ASSHRALNEKLF
TRBV30	TRBJ2-7	AWSSPRLAGHGTYEQY
TRBV15	TRBJ1-2	ATSGTGPFGGAHGYT
TRBV10-3	TRBJ1-1	ASTTGFWNTEAF
TRBV5-6	TRBJ2-7	ASFWVGTGPPYEQY
TRBV7-9	TRBJ2-6	ASSLEWRVAGVGANVLT
TRBV29-1	TRBJ2-3	SVNTGTSGTDTQY
TRBV30	TRBJ1-1	WGDRGLSDEAF
TRBV5-1	TRBJ2-5	ASSLLAQETQY
TRBV7-2	TRBJ2-3	ASSLEGGGWNTQY
TRBV5-6	TRBJ2-4	ASSARRDIAKNIQY
TRBV27	TRBJ2-7	ASRSGGERGYEQY